This TCR beta chain was profiled in a study of somatic mutations in cytotoxic T cells in rheumatoid arthritis. The repertoire was sequenced with immunoSEQ multiplex PCR; TCRdb's copy has only in-frame clones and lacks some. The repertoire has 14,000 or so clones, around 80% of them found once; the top ten carry around 7.7%. This CDR3 spans 16 amino acids. Germline CDR1 reads MDHEN; CDR2 reads SYDVKM. V shed 4 bases and J shed 0 bases, with 15 bases lying between them. Points on this clone: Its target is unknown.

Broader study findings: The identity of the antigens targeted by the expanded CD8+ clones remained unknown.

Sequences were obtained from CD8+ T cells sorted from blood. The TCR comes from an adult with rheumatoid arthritis. The rearrangement uses TRBV28 and TRBJ1-2, with D perhaps TRBD1 (5 bases). The CDR3 protein is CASSSPRQRTNYGYTF. CDR3 coding DNA: TGTGCCAGCAGTTCCCCCCGACAGCGAACTAACTATGGCTACACCTTC.